Sequencing of this T cell receptor (beta chain) was carried out in a study of T cells in Graves' hyperthyroidism and ophthalmopathy. The TCR beta CDR3 regions underwent amplification using RNA transcripts as the source. HTBI primers were employed in a first-round RT-PCR of the TCR CDR3. From the multiplex PCR reads, TCRdb called clonotypes with MiXCR, one entry per CDR3 protein. Of over 500,000 distinct CDR3 sequences listed, 17% are singletons. The CDR3 has 13 amino acids. Trimming pared 5 bases from V and 2 bases from J, leaving 9 bases between. In germline, CDR1 is MDHEN, CDR2 SYDVKM. Any patient presenting with uncontrolled infection, other autoimmune disease, pregnancy or lactation was left out. This clonotype was observed a handful of times.

The sample consisted of blood. This sequence joins TRBV28 and TRBJ1-2, with TRBD1 as a possible D gene (5 bases). The TCR originated in a woman between 18 and 29 years old with Graves' ophthalmopathy. CDR3 in DNA: TGTGCCAGCAGTCTGGACATCAACTATGGCTACACCTTC. Its translation is CASSLDINYGYTF.